These 18 T cell receptor beta chains originate from one sample sequenced in a study of blood T cell repertoires in COVID-19. TCRdb's table, derived via immunoSEQ multiplex PCR, lists solely in-frame clones and lacks some. The top ten clones hold approximately 6% of a sample with around 300,000 clones, around 85% of them seen once. The sample taken for sequencing was PBMCs or T cells enriched from blood (not recorded which). These receptors originate from a woman in her forties who had recovered from COVID-19.

This sequence joins TRBV2 and TRBJ2-1, with 10 bases aligning to TRBD2. The CDR3 runs 15 residues. CDR1 is SNHLY and CDR2 is FYNNEI in the germline V gene. V dropped 5 bases and J dropped 5; count of bases not matched to a gene: 6. The chain's CDR3 is CASSRSGLADNEQFF. CDR3 DNA sequence: TGTGCCAGCAGTCGAAGCGGACTAGCGGACAATGAGCAGTTCTTC.

V gene TRBV5-1 combines with J gene TRBJ2-7, with 11 positions matching TRBD1. Germline V gives CDR1 SGHRS, CDR2 YFSETQ. V gave up 5 bases and J gave up 4 bases; unmatched junction bases: 5. There are 14 residues in the CDR3. DNA of the CDR3: TGCGCCAGCAGTGCATGGGACAGGGGGTACGAGCAGTACTTC. This codes for CASSAWDRGYEQYF.

CDR3 amino acids: CAWNQRNLFDNGYTF. CDR3 DNA sequence: TGTGCCTGGAACCAACGGAACCTCTTTGACAATGGCTACACCTTC. This chain links TRBV30 with TRBJ1-2; D remains unclear. There are 15 residues in the CDR3. CDR1 GTSNPN and CDR2 SVGIG come from the germline V gene (reference sequence). Between the trimmed V and J ends, which lost 4 bases and 6 bases, there was a span of 21 bases.

The V and J genes are TRBV6-2 or TRBV6-3 and TRBJ2-7, with no clear D. Per germline, CDR1 MNHEY and CDR2 SVGEGT. Trimming left V 2 bases short and J 3 bases short, with 14 bases between. CDR3 length: 15 amino acids. CDR3 sequence: CASSYPQWSYYEQYF. The CDR3 DNA is TGTGCCAGCAGTTACCCGCAGTGGAGTTACTACGAGCAGTACTTC.

The chain links TRBV28 to TRBJ2-7; TRBD2 matches at 7 bases. The CDR3 is 15 amino acids. With 6 bases clipped from V and 5 bases from J, the junction kept 13 bases outside the gene matches. The germline V gene has CDR1 MDHEN and CDR2 SYDVKM. CDR3 DNA sequence: TGTGCCAGCAGCTTAGCGGGTCGAACTCCCCACGAGCAGTACTTC. Amino acid sequence: CASSLAGRTPHEQYF.

The J gene is TRBJ1-2, the V gene TRBV14; D is unresolved. V gave up 4 bases and J gave up 4 bases, with 10 bases separating them. From germline, CDR1 is SGHDN and CDR2 FVKESK. CDR3 length: 13 amino acids. CDR3 coding DNA: TGTGCCAGCAGCCCCTGGCAGTCCTATGGCTACACCTTC. It is translated as CASSPWQSYGYTF.

The genes are TRBV5-4 and TRBJ1-4; no clear D gene. V was pared by 0 bases and J by 8 bases, with 20 bases between. This CDR3 is 17 amino acids long. The V gene's germline CDR1 is SGHNT and CDR2 YYREEE (reference sequence). The CDR3 reads CASSLEPPHGIAEKLFF. The DNA for the CDR3 is TGTGCCAGCAGCTTGGAACCGCCACACGGGATCGCGGAAAAACTGTTTTTT. Based on the CDR3 plus reference TRBV5-4 and TRBJ1-4, the full variable domain is ETGVTQSPTHLIKTRGQQVTLRCSSQSGHNTVSWYQQALGQGPQFIFQYYREEENGRGNFPPRFSGLQFPNYSSELNVNALELDDSALYLCASSLEPPHGIAEKLFFGSGTQLSVL.

The chain has TRBV2 and TRBJ2-2, with TRBD1 identical over 10 bases. This CDR3 contains 15 residues. Trimming removed 7 bases from V and 4 bases from J; junction bases left unmatched: 6. The germline gives CDR1 SNHLY, CDR2 FYNNEI. The CDR3 protein is CASNDRGPTTGELFF. CDR3 bases: TGTGCCAGCAATGACAGGGGGCCGACCACCGGGGAGCTGTTTTTT.

V gene TRBV9 combines with J gene TRBJ2-1, with D possibly being TRBD1 (5 bases). V lost 3 bases and J 9 bases, leaving 19 bases between the germline ends. The CDR3 has 15 residues. CDR1 SGDLS and CDR2 YYNGEE come from the germline V gene. The CDR3 here is CASSDQGGGVGEQFF. The CDR3, as DNA: TGTGCCAGCAGCGACCAGGGTGGTGGGGTCGGTGAGCAGTTCTTC.

The chain joins TRBV20-1 to TRBJ1-2; no clear D gene. CDR3 length equals 13 residues. Germline V gene sequence: CDR1 DFQATT, CDR2 SNEGSKA (reference sequence). V was trimmed by 3 bases and J by 3 bases, leaving 11 bases between them. CDR3 region: CSASVRVDYGYTF. DNA of the CDR3: TGCAGTGCTAGTGTTCGGGTTGACTATGGCTACACCTTC.

The rearrangement uses TRBV4-3 and TRBJ2-1; 7 bases map to TRBD2. The CDR3 covers 16 residues. CDR1 is LGHNA, CDR2 YSLEER, per germline. The trim removed 0 bases at V and 4 bases at J, leaving 6 bases unmatched. The CDR3 DNA reads as TGCGCCAGCAGCCAAGAACTTAGCGGGTTTTACAATGAGCAGTTCTTC. It codes for CASSQELSGFYNEQFF.

The CDR3 DNA reads TGTGCCAGCAGCTTACTTCCCGGGGAGCTGTTTTTT. It is translated as CASSLLPGELFF. The chain links TRBV11-3 to TRBJ2-2; D not resolved. Germline CDR1 reads SGHNT; CDR2 reads YENEEA. V was cut by 2 bases and J by 6 bases, with 4 bases left in between. CDR3 length: 12 amino acids.

This chain joins TRBV19 and TRBJ1-5, with TRBD1 matching over 9 bases. This CDR3 contains 16 residues. Germline V gene data show CDR1 as LNHDA and CDR2 as SQIVND (reference sequence). The V and J ends lost 0 bases and 5 bases, in that order; junction bases with no gene match: 5. The CDR3 DNA is TGTGCCAGTAGTATAGACGGGACAGGGTGGGATCAGCCCCAGCATTTT. Protein sequence: CASSIDGTGWDQPQHF.

This clone was seen a handful of times. DNA for the CDR3: TGTGCCAGCTCACCTAACAGCGGAGATTATCAGCCCCAGCATTTT. It codes for CASSPNSGDYQPQHF. The genes are TRBV18 and TRBJ1-5, with unresolved D. V was pared by 3 bases and J by 5 bases, with 14 bases between. The CDR3 loop spans 15 amino acids. The germline V gene has CDR1 KGHSH and CDR2 LQKENI.

This sequence joins TRBV27 and TRBJ2-1; D perhaps matches TRBD1 (5 bases). This CDR3 is 14 amino acids long. V was trimmed by 8 bases and J by 9 bases, leaving 20 bases between them. Germline CDR1 reads MNHEY; CDR2 reads SMNVEV (reference sequence). Here the CDR3 reads CASWSARVSAEQFF. In nucleotides, the CDR3 is TGTGCCAGCTGGTCGGCCAGGGTCTCGGCTGAGCAGTTCTTC.

In this sample, this clone turned up a few times. The gene calls are TRBV19 and TRBJ1-1; 9 bases are a match to TRBD1. Germline V gene data show CDR1 as LNHDA and CDR2 as SQIVND (reference sequence). V lost 4 bases and J lost 3; bases outside the gene matches: 9. The CDR3 has 16 amino acids. This CDR3 is CASSKLGQGGHTEAFF. The CDR3 DNA sequence: TGTGCCAGTAGTAAATTGGGACAGGGAGGACACACTGAAGCTTTCTTT.

The CDR3 loop reads CASNGGEEGHTEAFF. The DNA of the CDR3 is TGTGCCAGCAATGGCGGGGAAGAGGGCCACACTGAAGCTTTCTTT. The chain links TRBV28 to TRBJ1-1; D not resolved. Germline CDR1 is MDHEN and CDR2 is SYDVKM. This CDR3 is built from 15 residues. Trimming took 7 bases from V and 3 from J, leaving 18 bases between them.

The J gene is TRBJ1-5, the V gene TRBV11-2; D gene uncertain. The CDR3 consists of 12 residues. Germline CDR1 and CDR2: SGHAT and FQNNGV. Trimming cost V 5 bases and J 9 bases, with 11 bases left between them. This CDR3 is CASSVPAGPQHF. The CDR3, as DNA: TGTGCCAGCAGCGTACCCGCGGGGCCCCAGCATTTT. The full variable domain, rest sourced from reference TRBV11-2 and TRBJ1-5, is EAGVAQSPRYKIIEKRQSVAFWCNPISGHATLYWYQQILGQGPKLLIQFQNNGVVDDSQLPKDRFSAERLKGVDSTLKIQPAKLEDSAVYLCASSVPAGPQHFGDGTRLSIL.